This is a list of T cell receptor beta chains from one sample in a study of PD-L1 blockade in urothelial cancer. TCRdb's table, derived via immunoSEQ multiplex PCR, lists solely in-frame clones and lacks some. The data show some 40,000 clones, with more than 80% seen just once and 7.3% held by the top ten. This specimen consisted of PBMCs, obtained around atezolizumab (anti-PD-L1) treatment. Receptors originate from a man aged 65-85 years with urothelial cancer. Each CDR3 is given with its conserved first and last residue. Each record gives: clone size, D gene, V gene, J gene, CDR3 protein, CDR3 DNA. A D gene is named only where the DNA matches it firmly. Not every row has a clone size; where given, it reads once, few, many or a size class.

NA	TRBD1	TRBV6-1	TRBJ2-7	CAIYPRGTGPYEQYF	TGTGCCATTTACCCAAGGGGGACAGGCCCCTACGAGCAGTACTTC
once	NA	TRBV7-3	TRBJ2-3	CASSLGPQRTDTQYF	TGTGCCAGCAGCTTAGGCCCCCAGCGGACAGATACGCAGTATTTT
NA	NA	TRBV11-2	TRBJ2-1	CASSSGIGNEQFF	TGTGCCAGCAGCTCAGGGATCGGCAATGAGCAGTTCTTC
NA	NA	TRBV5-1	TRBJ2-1	CASSPNAGTTYNEQFF	TGCGCCAGCAGCCCAAATGCAGGAACAACCTACAATGAGCAGTTCTTC
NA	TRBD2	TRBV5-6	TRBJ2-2	CASSLGSGSSGELFF	TGTGCCAGCAGCTTGGGTAGCGGGAGTTCCGGGGAGCTGTTTTTT
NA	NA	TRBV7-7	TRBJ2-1	CASSLSGQYNEQFF	TGTGCCAGCAGCTTAAGCGGACAGTACAATGAGCAGTTCTTC
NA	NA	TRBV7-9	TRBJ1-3	CASRSIPGSSGNTIYF	TGTGCCAGCAGATCTATTCCTGGGAGCTCTGGAAACACCATATATTTT
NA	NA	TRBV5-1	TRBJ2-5	CASSLDRGAAETQYF	TGCGCCAGCAGCTTGGATCGGGGGGCGGCGGAGACCCAGTACTTC
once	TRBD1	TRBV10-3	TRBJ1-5	CAIQQGAGQPQHF	TGTGCCATCCAACAGGGGGCTGGACAGCCCCAGCATTTT
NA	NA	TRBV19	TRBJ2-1	CASSMKGGDEQFF	TGTGCCAGTAGTATGAAGGGGGGGGATGAGCAGTTCTTC
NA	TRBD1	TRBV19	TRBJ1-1	CATTGTGGTGGNTEAFF	TGTGCCACCACCGGGACAGGGGGTACGGGGGGTAACACTGAAGCTTTCTTT
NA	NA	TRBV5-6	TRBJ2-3	CASSLEDLDTQYF	TGTGCCAGCAGCCTAGAGGACTTGGATACGCAGTATTTT
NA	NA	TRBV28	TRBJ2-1	CASSSDKFLYNEQFF	TGTGCCAGCAGCTCCGACAAGTTCCTCTACAATGAGCAGTTCTTC
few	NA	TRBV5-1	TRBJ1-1	CASSVDRGGAFF	TGCGCCAGCAGCGTGGACCGAGGTGGGGCTTTCTTT
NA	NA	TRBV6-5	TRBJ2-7	CASSYSPRSTYEQYF	TGTGCCAGCAGTTACTCACCCAGGTCGACCTACGAGCAGTACTTC
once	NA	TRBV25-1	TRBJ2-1	CASSELENGYNEQFF	TGTGCCAGCAGTGAACTTGAGAACGGGTACAATGAGCAGTTCTTC
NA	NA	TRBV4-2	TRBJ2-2	CASSQGASAGELFF	TGTGCCAGCAGCCAAGGAGCGAGTGCCGGGGAGCTGTTTTTT
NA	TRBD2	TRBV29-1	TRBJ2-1	CSVDGLVVVEQFF	TGCAGCGTCGACGGACTAGTCGTGGTTGAGCAGTTCTTC